These 13 T cell receptor beta chains share one sample of origin, sequenced in a study of T-cell memory formation after mild COVID-19. In TCRdb, the 5' RACE reads were re-called with MiXCR into one record per CDR3 protein. The table includes roughly 130,000 distinct CDR3 sequences, about 18% detected once. The sample taken for sequencing was PBMCs or a T cell subset sorted from them (not recorded which). The receptors were sampled from a man between 18 and 29 years old who had mild COVID-19 (a few samples of this study predate the infection). Cell type and time point are not known.

This clonotype came up a few times. The chain employs TRBV3-1 and TRBJ2-2; TRBD2 aligns across 14 bases. The V segment lost 2 bases and the J segment 1 base; nucleotides outside the gene matches: 6. Germline V gene sequence: CDR1 LGHDT, CDR2 YNNKEL (reference sequence). The CDR3 consists of 19 residues. Here the CDR3 reads CASSQLGTSGGLNTGELFF. In nucleotides, the CDR3 is TGTGCCAGCAGCCAACTAGGGACTAGCGGGGGCCTGAACACCGGGGAGCTGTTTTTT.

The rearrangement uses TRBV4-3 and TRBJ1-1; D uncertain. The CDR3 runs 13 residues. Looked up from germline, CDR1 is LGHNA and CDR2 is YSLEER. V lost 8 bases to trimming and J lost 6 bases, with 16 bases between them. The CDR3 DNA reads as TGCGCCAGCTCGTTGGGTGTCGGCGCTGAAGCTTTCTTT. The encoded protein is CASSLGVGAEAFF.

This chain connects TRBV10-3 to TRBJ2-3; TRBD1 aligns across 10 bases. The CDR3 runs 18 residues. V dropped 4 bases and J dropped 2; count of bases not matched to a gene: 12. CDR1 is ENHRY and CDR2 is SYGVKD in the germline V gene. The CDR3 DNA reads TGTGCCATCAGTGGGGGACCGGGACAGGGGTCACCCACAGATACGCAGTATTTT. It is translated as CAISGGPGQGSPTDTQYF.

The chain employs TRBV25-1 and TRBJ1-1, with D tentatively TRBD1 (5 bases). The CDR3 spans 14 residues. Trimming removed 7 bases at V and 4 bases at J, with 16 bases between. Germline V gene sequence: CDR1 MGHDK, CDR2 SYGVNS. CDR3 nucleotide sequence: TGTGCCAGCAAAGGTTCCAGGGTTTTCACTGAAGCTTTCTTT. The encoded protein is CASKGSRVFTEAFF.

The J gene is TRBJ1-2, the V gene TRBV6-5; 7 positions match TRBD1. V was clipped by 0 bases and J by 0 bases; unmatched bases: 7. The CDR3 is made up of 17 amino acids. Germline V gene lookup returns CDR1 MNHEY and CDR2 SVGAGI. The chain's CDR3 is CASSYSKRQGTNYGYTF. CDR3 nucleotides: TGTGCCAGCAGTTACTCGAAAAGACAGGGTACTAACTATGGCTACACCTTC.

This rearrangement joins TRBV5-1 to TRBJ2-1, with 9 bases matching TRBD2. Germline values: CDR1 SGHRS, CDR2 YFSETQ. The CDR3 extends over 19 amino acids. V shed 0 bases, J shed 6 bases, and the junction held 16 bases outside the gene matches. DNA of the CDR3: TGCGCCAGCAGCTTGGTAGGATCCTGGCGGGGGGGCCTACGCAATGAGCAGTTCTTC. Its protein product is CASSLVGSWRGGLRNEQFF.

This clonotype was picked up many times. J is TRBJ2-5 and V is TRBV3-1; the match to TRBD2 covers 8 bases. V gave up 4 bases and J gave up 2 bases; unmatched junction bases: 3. CDR1 and CDR2 (germline): LGHDT, YNNKEL (reference sequence). The CDR3 totals 14 residues. The CDR3 coding sequence is TGTGCCAGCAGCCCTACTAGCGGACAAGAGACCCAGTACTTC. Its translation is CASSPTSGQETQYF.

This clonotype has only a few counts. CDR3 amino acids: CASYRTAGGTDTQYF. DNA of the CDR3: TGTGCCTCGTATAGGACGGCGGGGGGGACAGATACGCAGTATTTT. The chain recombines TRBV28 with TRBJ2-3, with 9 bases fitting TRBD2. The CDR3 extends over 15 amino acids. Looked up from germline, CDR1 is MDHEN and CDR2 is SYDVKM. The ends lost 11 bases at V and 3 bases at J; junction bases unmatched: 12.

This clonotype was seen ten or more times. CDR3 bases: TGTGCCAGCAGTTACGTGGGAACCGGGGGGACCCAGTACTTC. It translates to CASSYVGTGGTQYF. This chain links TRBV6-5 with TRBJ2-5; a weak D match, TRBD2 (6 bases). V was trimmed by 2 bases and J by 7 bases, leaving 14 bases between them. This CDR3 is built from 14 residues. Germline CDR1 is MNHEY and CDR2 is SVGAGI.

The genes are TRBV7-9 and TRBJ2-3; TRBD2 matches 10 bases. Germline V lookup: CDR1 SEHNR, CDR2 FQNEAQ (reference sequence). The trim removed 5 bases at V and 2 bases at J, leaving 16 bases unmatched. The CDR3 extends over 19 amino acids. The CDR3 loop reads CASSPVRSSGGTTTDTQYF. Written as DNA, the CDR3 is TGTGCCAGCAGCCCGGTTAGGTCTAGCGGGGGCACCACCACAGATACGCAGTATTTT.

This chain joins TRBV5-6 and TRBJ1-1; D remains ambiguous. This CDR3 spans 15 amino acids. Germline V gene sequence: CDR1 SGHDT, CDR2 YYEEEE. V was shortened by 2 bases and J by 1 base, with 12 bases between the two germline ends. CDR3 amino acids: CASSFFETWNTEAFF. CDR3 bases: TGTGCCAGCAGCTTTTTCGAGACGTGGAACACTGAAGCTTTCTTT.

This clonotype has at least ten counts. The J gene is TRBJ2-3, the V gene TRBV11-2; 8 nucleotides match TRBD2. CDR1 and CDR2 from the germline V gene are SGHAT and FQNNGV. The J segment lost 3 bases and the V segment lost 3 bases, leaving 11 bases of the junction unmatched. This CDR3 spans 17 amino acids. CDR3 nucleotide sequence: TGTGCCAGCAGCTTGGGACAATCGGGGGGGCGAACAGATACGCAGTATTTT. It yields the protein CASSLGQSGGRTDTQYF.

The CDR3 sequence: CASSPTRVGETQYF. CDR3 DNA sequence: TGTGCCAGCTCACCAACAAGGGTTGGAGAGACCCAGTACTTC. This chain connects TRBV18 to TRBJ2-5; D unclear. The CDR3 has 14 residues. Germline lookup yields CDR1 KGHSH and CDR2 LQKENI. Between the trimmed V and J ends, which lost 2 bases and 4 bases, there was a span of 11 bases.